This TCR beta chain was captured by sequencing in a study of TET2 disruption in CD19-targeted CAR T cells. Regarding treatment: autologous CTL019 cells: CD19 CAR with 4-1BB and CD3 zeta domains. The CD19 CAR included TCR zeta plus 4-1BB costimulatory signaling. CTL019 was manufactured from peripheral blood T cells obtained by leukapheresis. Germline V gene data show CDR1 as MNHNS and CDR2 as SASEGT. This CDR3 is 14 amino acids long. Measured with immunoSEQ multiplex PCR; TCRdb has only the in-frame clones, and not every one. This sample's table has about 26,000 clones. Of note for this clone: Its antigen remains unknown. With the read ending 3 residues before the CDR3 end, the germline J gene is used to fill in that end.

V gene TRBV6-1 combines with J gene TRBJ2-4, with a possible D match to TRBD2 (6 bases). Sequenced here: CD8- CAR+ T cells sorted from cultured blood T cells, sampled for CD19 CAR T cell therapy. Described subset: CD8-negative CAR-positive T cells from the infusion product. The clonotype originates from a man between 65 and 79 years old with chronic lymphocytic leukemia. The CDR3 sequence is CASSEARTAGGQYF. The CDR3 DNA, read in part, is TGTGCCAGCAGTGAAGCGCGAACAGCGGGCGGT.